This TCR beta chain was captured in a study of cytomegalovirus exposure and HLA in healthy donors. General study findings and limits: Several of the most significant clusters appeared linked to common viral pathogens, based on a later analysis.

As to this clone: Antigen: not known.

The PCR used 60 Vbeta and 13 Jbeta primers. TCRdb's copy holds only in-frame clones and misses some; the assay was immunoSEQ multiplex PCR. The sample contains 100,000 to 150,000 clones, about 76% of which appear only once. V lost 1 base, J lost 6 bases, and 3 bases stayed unmatched. In germline, CDR1 is SGDLS, CDR2 YYNGEE. CDR3 length equals 15 residues. The TCR comes from a man aged 55 to 70 in good health and CMV-seropositive. The chain links TRBV9 to TRBJ2-2; the match to TRBD2 covers 10 bases. The sequencing input was PBMCs. The CDR3 sequence is CASSVSSGSSGELFF. The CDR3 coding sequence is TGTGCCAGCAGCGTATCTAGCGGGAGTTCCGGGGAGCTGTTTTTT.